This entry concerns a single TCR beta chain. Which antigen it targets is not known. No clone much larger than this one lies a single base away; base qualities are absent. The immunoSEQ Assay, a bias-controlled multiplex PCR, was used to amplify TCRbeta CDR3 regions from genomic DNA. As for how the authors treated the data: The number of nucleated cells in each sample was estimated by amplification of reference gene primers within the assay. Sequence reads were collapsed and filtered to measure the absolute abundance of every unique TCRbeta CDR3 rearrangement. For each sample, productive Simpson clonality was calculated as the square root of Simpson's diversity index over productive rearrangements. In TCRdb, the immuneACCESS table is reduced to in-frame sequences with V and J assigned. These tables do not hold every clone; where another copy was compared, an unresolved V gene accounts for under half, and the others remain unexplained. V and J calls plus clone size are reproduced from that table; the DNA served to infer D and trimming. Counted in this sample were a few hundred thousand clones; under 90% of them appeared once. 1.7% of the sample is held by the ten biggest clonotypes.

This entry comes from a study of blood T cell repertoires in COVID-19 (dated by TCRdb to 2018 to 2020). Looking at the study overall: Collaborator samples came from the United States, Italy and Spain and covered acute and convalescent phases of COVID-19. The material from the prospective study consisted of cDNA or gDNA derived from T cells, B-cell-depleted T cells, or PBMCs. The repertoires were made available in a free public database intended to serve as a resource for research on the immune response to SARS-CoV-2. Samples came from the ongoing ImmuneRACE study (first 160 participants) plus 1,254 subjects from 6 global collaborators. Where HLA class I and class II types were available, the types were taken from metadata supplied by the sample provider, not from assay-based typing. The sample metadata nearly always contained a de-identified subject ID, COVID-19 status, age in years and sex. Deeply sampled blood TCRbeta repertoires from subjects exposed to, actively infected with, or recovered from COVID-19 were included in the dataset. Study-wide findings and limitations: Clinical and demographic metadata were provided uncurated, with the amount varying by source and participant.

Participants in the prospective study were enrolled through a virtual design, were aged about 18 to 100 years, and lived in approximately 24 United States geographic areas. Cohort assignment in the prospective study relied on participant-reported clinical history from a screening survey and a study questionnaire. Recovered participants in ImmuneRACE Cohort 3 were defined as having two consecutive negative NP/OP PCR tests, clearance from a healthcare professional, or resolution of symptoms. In the prospective study, whole blood, serum and a nasopharyngeal or oropharyngeal swab were collected from each participant by mobile phlebotomists. Additional blood draws and questionnaires over an approximately two-month period could optionally be provided by prospective study participants. Before DNA extraction, blood samples from the prospective study were shipped at room temperature or frozen. The germline V gene (reference sequence) sets CDR1 to LNHNV and CDR2 to YYDKDF. V and J are truncated by 6 bases and 8 bases respectively, leaving an intervening sequence of 19 bases. Counted from cysteine to phenylalanine, this CDR3 has 15 amino acids. Left in the record is the CDR3 DNA by itself, 45 bases read in frame from the first base.

This TCR was sampled from a woman under 40 who had recovered from COVID-19. The specimen sequenced was PBMCs or T cells enriched from blood (not recorded which). The sequence links TRBV15 to TRBJ1-4, and perhaps TRBD1 as D gene, on 5 matching bases. The DNA sequence is given as TGTGCCACCAGGGAACCCACCTTGGGGGGAGAAAAACTGTTTTTT. This sequence encodes CATREPTLGGEKLFF.